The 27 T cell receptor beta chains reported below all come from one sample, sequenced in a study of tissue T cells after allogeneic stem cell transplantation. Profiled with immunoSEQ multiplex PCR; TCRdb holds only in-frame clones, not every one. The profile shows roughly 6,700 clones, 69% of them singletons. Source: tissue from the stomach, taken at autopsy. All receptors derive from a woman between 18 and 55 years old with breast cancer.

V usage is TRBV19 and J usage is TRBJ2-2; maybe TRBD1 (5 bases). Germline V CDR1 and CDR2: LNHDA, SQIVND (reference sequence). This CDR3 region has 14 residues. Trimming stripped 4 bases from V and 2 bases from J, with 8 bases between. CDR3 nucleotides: TGTGCCAGTAGTACAGGGCATAACACCGGGGAGCTGTTTTTT. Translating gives CASSTGHNTGELFF. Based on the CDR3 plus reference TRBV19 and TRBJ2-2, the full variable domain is DGGITQSPKYLFRKEGQNVTLSCEQNLNHDAMYWYRQDPGQGLRLIYYSQIVNDFQKGDIAEGYSVSREKKESFPLTVTSAQKNPTAFYLCASSTGHNTGELFFGEGSRLTVL.

The CDR3 bases are TGTGCCACCAGCTTATCAGGGGGGAGGTCCTATGGCTACACCTTC. This codes for CATSLSGGRSYGYTF. The chain uses TRBV15 and TRBJ1-2; 7 bases align to TRBD1. With V trimmed by 5 bases and J by 4 bases, 10 bases remained unmatched. Germline loops: CDR1 LNHNV, CDR2 YYDKDF (reference sequence). The CDR3 runs to 15 residues.

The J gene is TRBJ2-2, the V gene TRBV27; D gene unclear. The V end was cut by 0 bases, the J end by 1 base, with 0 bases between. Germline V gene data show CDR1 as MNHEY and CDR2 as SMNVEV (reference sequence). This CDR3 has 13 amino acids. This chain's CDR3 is CASSLSNTGELFF. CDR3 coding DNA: TGTGCCAGCAGTTTATCGAACACCGGGGAGCTGTTTTTT.

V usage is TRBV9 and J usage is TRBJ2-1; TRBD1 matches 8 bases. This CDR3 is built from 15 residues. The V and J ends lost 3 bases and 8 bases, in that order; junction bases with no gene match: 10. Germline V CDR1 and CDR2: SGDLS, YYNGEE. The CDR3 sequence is CASSAVDRAIHEQFF. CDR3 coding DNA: TGTGCCAGCAGCGCCGTGGACAGGGCTATCCATGAGCAGTTCTTC. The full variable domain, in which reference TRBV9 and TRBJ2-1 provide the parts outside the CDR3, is DSGVTQTPKHLITATGQRVTLRCSPRSGDLSVYWYQQSLDQGLQFLIQYYNGEERAKGNILERFSAQQFPDLHSELNLSSLELGDSALYFCASSAVDRAIHEQFFGPGTRLTVL.

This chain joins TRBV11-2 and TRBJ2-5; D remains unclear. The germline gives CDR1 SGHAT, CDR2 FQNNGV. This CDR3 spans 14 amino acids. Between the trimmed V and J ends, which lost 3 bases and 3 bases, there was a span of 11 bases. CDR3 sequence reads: CASSFRTQKETQYF. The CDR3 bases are TGTGCCAGCAGCTTTAGGACCCAGAAAGAGACCCAGTACTTC.

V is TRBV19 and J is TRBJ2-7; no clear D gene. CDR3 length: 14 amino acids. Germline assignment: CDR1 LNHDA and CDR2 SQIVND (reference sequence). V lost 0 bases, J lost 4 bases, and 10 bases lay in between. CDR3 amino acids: CASSIDYVSYEQYF. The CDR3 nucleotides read TGTGCCAGTAGTATAGATTATGTCAGTTACGAGCAGTACTTC.

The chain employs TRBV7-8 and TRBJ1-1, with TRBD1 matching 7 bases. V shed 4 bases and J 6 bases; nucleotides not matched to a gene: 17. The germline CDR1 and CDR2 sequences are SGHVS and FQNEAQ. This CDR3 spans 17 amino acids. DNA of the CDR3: TGTGCCAGCAGCTCCCGACAGGGCGGTCCCCTGGTCCCTGAAGCTTTCTTT. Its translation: CASSSRQGGPLVPEAFF.

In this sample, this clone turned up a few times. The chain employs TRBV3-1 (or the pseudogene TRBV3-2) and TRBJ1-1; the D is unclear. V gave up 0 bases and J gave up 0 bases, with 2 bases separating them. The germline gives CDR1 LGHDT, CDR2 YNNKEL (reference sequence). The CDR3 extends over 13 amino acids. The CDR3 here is CASSQELNTEAFF. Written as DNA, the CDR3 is TGTGCCAGCAGCCAAGAGCTGAACACTGAAGCTTTCTTT.

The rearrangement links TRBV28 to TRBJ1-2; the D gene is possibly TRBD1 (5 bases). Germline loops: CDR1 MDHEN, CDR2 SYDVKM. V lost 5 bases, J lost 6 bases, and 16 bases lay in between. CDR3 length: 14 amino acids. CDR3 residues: CASSRKGLYDGYTF. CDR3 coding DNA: TGTGCCAGCAGTAGGAAGGGGCTTTATGATGGCTACACCTTC.

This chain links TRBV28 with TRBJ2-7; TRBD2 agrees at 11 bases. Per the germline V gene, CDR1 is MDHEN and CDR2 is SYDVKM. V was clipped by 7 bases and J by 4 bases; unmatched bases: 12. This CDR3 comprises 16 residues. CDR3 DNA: TGTGCCAGCAACATCGCGTTAGCGGGAGGGCCGTACGAGCAGTACTTC. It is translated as CASNIALAGGPYEQYF. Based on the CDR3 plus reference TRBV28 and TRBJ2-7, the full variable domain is DVKVTQSSRYLVKRTGEKVFLECVQDMDHENMFWYRQDPGLGLRLIYFSYDVKMKEKGDIPEGYSVSREKKERFSLILESASTNQTSMYLCASNIALAGGPYEQYFGPGTRLTVT.

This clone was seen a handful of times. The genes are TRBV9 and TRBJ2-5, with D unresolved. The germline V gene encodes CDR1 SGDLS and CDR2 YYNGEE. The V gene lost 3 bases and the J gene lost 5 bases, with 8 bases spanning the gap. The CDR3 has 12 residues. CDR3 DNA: TGTGCCAGCAGCGGAAATTCGGAGACCCAGTACTTC. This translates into CASSGNSETQYF.

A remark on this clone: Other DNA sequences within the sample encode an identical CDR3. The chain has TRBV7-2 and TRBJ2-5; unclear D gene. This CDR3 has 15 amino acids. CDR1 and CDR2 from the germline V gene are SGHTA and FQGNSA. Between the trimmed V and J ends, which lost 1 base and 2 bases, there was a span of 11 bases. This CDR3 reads CASSLGASLQETQYF. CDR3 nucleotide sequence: TGTGCCAGCAGCTTAGGGGCCTCGCTTCAAGAGACCCAGTACTTC. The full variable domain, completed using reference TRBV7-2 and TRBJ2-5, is GAGVSQSPSNKVTEKGKDVELRCDPISGHTALYWYRQSLGQGLEFLIYFQGNSAPDKSGLPSDRFSAERTGGSVSTLTIQRTQQEDSAVYLCASSLGASLQETQYFGPGTRLLVL.

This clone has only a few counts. The CDR3 here is CASSREGHNEQFF. CDR3 sequence (DNA): TGTGCCAGCAGTAGGGAGGGCCACAATGAGCAGTTCTTC. This sequence joins TRBV6-4 and TRBJ2-1; TRBD2 matches at 7 bases. The CDR3 has 13 amino acids. Germline values: CDR1 MRHNA, CDR2 SNTAGT. V was pared by 5 bases and J by 5 bases, with 3 bases of the junction left unmatched.

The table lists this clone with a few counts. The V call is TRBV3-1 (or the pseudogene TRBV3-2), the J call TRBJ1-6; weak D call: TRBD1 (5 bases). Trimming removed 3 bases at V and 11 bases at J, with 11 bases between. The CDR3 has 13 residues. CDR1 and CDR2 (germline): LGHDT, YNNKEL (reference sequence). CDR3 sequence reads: CASSQGRGPPLHF. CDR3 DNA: TGTGCCAGCAGCCAGGGAAGGGGTCCACCCCTCCACTTT.

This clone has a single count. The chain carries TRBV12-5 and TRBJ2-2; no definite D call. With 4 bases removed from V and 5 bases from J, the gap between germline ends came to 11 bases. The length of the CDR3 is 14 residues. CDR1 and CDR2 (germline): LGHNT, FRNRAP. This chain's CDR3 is CASGSPSWTGELFF. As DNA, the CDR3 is TGTGCTAGTGGTTCCCCATCGTGGACCGGGGAGCTGTTTTTT. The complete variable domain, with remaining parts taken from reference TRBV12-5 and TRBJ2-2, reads DARVTQTPRHKVTEMGQEVTMRCQPILGHNTVFWYRQTMMQGLELLAYFRNRAPLDDSGMPKDRFSAEMPDATLATLKIQPSEPRDSAVYFCASGSPSWTGELFFGEGSRLTVL.

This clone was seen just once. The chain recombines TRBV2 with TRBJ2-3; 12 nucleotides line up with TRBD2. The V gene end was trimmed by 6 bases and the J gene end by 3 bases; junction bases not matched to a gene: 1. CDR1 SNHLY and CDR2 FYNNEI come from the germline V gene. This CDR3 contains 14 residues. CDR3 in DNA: TGTGCCAGCAGAACTAGCGGGGGGACAGATACGCAGTATTTT. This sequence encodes CASRTSGGTDTQYF.

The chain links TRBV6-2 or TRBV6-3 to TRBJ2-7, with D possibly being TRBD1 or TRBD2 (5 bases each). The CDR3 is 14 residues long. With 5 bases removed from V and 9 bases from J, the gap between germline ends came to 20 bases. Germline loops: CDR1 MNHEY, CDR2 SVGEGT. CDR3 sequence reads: CASSLAGTPIGQYF. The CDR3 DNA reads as TGTGCCAGCAGTCTAGCCGGGACCCCCATAGGGCAGTACTTC.

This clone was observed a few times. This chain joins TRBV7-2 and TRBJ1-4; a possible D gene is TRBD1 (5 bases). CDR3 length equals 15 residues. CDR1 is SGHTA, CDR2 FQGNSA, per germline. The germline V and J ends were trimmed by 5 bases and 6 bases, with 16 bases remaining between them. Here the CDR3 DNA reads TGTGCCAGCAGCCAAAATGCGGGGGGAGATGAAAAACTGTTTTTT. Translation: CASSQNAGGDEKLFF.

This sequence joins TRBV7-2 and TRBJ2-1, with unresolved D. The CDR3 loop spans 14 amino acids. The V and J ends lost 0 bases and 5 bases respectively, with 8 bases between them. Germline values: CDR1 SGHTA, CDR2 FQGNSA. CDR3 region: CASSLASSNNEQFF. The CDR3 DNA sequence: TGTGCCAGCAGCTTAGCCTCTTCGAACAATGAGCAGTTCTTC.

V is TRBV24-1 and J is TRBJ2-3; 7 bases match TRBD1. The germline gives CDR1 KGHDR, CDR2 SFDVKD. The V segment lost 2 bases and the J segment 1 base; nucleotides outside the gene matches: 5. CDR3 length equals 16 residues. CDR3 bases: TGTGCCACCAGTGATTCCTGGACAGGAGGCACAGATACGCAGTATTTT. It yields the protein CATSDSWTGGTDTQYF.

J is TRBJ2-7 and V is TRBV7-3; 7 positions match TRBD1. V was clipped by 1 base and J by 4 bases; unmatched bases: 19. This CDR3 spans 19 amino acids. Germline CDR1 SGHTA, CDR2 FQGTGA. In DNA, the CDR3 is TGTGCCAGCAGCTTAAGTCATCCGGCGATAAGGACAGGTTGGTACGAGCAGTACTTC. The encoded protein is CASSLSHPAIRTGWYEQYF.

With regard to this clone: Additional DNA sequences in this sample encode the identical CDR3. This CDR3 is CATVQGLSNQPQHF. The CDR3 nucleotides are TGTGCCACCGTACAGGGTTTGAGCAATCAGCCCCAGCATTTT. J is TRBJ1-5 and V is TRBV10-3, with a tentative D call TRBD1 (6 bases). This CDR3 spans 14 amino acids. Looked up from germline, CDR1 is ENHRY and CDR2 is SYGVKD. Between the trimmed V and J ends, which lost 10 bases and 1 base, there was a span of 14 bases.

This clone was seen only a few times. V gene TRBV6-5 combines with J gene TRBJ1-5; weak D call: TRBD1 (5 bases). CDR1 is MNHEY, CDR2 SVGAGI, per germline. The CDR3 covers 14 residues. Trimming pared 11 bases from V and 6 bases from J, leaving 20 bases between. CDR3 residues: CAAYSQVSIQPQHF. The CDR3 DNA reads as TGTGCCGCCTATTCACAGGTCAGTATTCAGCCCCAGCATTTT.

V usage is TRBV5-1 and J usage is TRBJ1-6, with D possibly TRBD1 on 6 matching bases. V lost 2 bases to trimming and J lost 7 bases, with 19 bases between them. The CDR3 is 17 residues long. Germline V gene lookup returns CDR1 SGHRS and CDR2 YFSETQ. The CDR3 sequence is CASSLELQGWSNSPLHF. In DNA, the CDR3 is TGCGCCAGCAGCTTAGAACTTCAGGGGTGGTCGAATTCACCCCTCCACTTT. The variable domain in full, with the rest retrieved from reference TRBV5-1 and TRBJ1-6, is KAGVTQTPRYLIKTRGQQVTLSCSPISGHRSVSWYQQTPGQGLQFLFEYFSETQRNKGNFPGRFSGRQFSNSRSEMNVSTLELGDSALYLCASSLELQGWSNSPLHFGNGTRLTVT.

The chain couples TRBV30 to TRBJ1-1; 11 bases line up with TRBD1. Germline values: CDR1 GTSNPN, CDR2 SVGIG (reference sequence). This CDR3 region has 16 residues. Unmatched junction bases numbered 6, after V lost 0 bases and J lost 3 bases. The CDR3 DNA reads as TGTGCCTGGAGTGTTGGAGGACAGGGGGCGGACACTGAAGCTTTCTTT. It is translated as CAWSVGGQGADTEAFF.

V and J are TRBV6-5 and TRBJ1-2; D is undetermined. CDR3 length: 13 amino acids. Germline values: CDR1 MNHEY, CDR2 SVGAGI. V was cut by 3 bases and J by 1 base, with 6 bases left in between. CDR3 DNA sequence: TGTGCCAGCAGTTATGGACTTAACTATGGCTACACCTTC. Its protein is CASSYGLNYGYTF.

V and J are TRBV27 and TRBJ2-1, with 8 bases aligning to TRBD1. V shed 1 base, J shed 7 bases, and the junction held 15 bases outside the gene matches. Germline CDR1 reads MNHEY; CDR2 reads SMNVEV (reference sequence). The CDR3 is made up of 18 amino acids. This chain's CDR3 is CASSLFADNRGRGNEQFF. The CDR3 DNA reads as TGTGCCAGCAGTTTATTTGCGGATAACAGGGGGAGAGGAAATGAGCAGTTCTTC.